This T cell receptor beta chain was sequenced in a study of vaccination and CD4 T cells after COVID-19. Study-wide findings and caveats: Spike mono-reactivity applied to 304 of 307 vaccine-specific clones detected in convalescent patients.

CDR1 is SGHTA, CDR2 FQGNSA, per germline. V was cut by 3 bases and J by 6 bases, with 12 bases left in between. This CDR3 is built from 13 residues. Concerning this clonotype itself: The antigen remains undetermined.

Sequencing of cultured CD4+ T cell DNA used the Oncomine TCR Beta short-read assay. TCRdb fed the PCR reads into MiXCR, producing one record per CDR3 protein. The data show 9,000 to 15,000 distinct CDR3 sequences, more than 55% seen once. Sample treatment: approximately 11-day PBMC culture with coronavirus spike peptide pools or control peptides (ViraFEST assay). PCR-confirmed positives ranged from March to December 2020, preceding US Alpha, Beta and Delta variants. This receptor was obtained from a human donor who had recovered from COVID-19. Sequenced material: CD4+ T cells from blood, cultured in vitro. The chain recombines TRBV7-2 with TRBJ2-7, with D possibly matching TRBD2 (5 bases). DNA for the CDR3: TGTGCCAGCAGCTTCCAGCTAGCCCGCGAGCAGTACTTC. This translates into CASSFQLAREQYF.